The 13 T cell receptor beta chains in this list originate from one sample, sequenced in a study of T cells in Graves' hyperthyroidism and ophthalmopathy. The source material, RNA transcripts, was used to amplify TCR beta CDR3 regions. RT-PCR in the first round (using the HTBI primer set) targeted the TCR CDR3. TCRdb re-called the multiplex PCR reads with MiXCR, one entry per CDR3 protein. The table records some 500,000 distinct CDR3 sequences, approximately 24% of them present only once. The sequenced sample consisted of blood. The origin of the receptors is a woman in her 30s with Graves' ophthalmopathy.

The genes are TRBV6-5 and TRBJ1-1; 12 nucleotides align to TRBD1. The germline gives CDR1 MNHEY, CDR2 SVGAGI. With V trimmed by 2 bases and J by 4 bases, 8 bases remained unmatched. The CDR3 contains 17 residues. CDR3 region: CASSYRGTGGGGTEAFF. Here the CDR3 DNA reads TGTGCCAGCAGTTACCGCGGGACAGGGGGCGGAGGCACTGAAGCTTTCTTT.

This clonotype was recorded a few times. The chain carries TRBV6-2 or TRBV6-3 and TRBJ1-2, with a possible D match to TRBD1 (5 bases). Germline assignment: CDR1 MNHEY and CDR2 SVGEGT. The CDR3 is 14 residues long. V was shortened by 2 bases and J by 6 bases, with 13 bases between the two germline ends. The CDR3 nucleotides are TGTGCCAGCAGTTACCGTTTGGGAGGGGATGGCTACACCTTC. Translating it yields CASSYRLGGDGYTF.

This rearrangement joins TRBV29-1 to TRBJ2-5, with TRBD2 matching 10 bases. The CDR3 is 15 residues long. Germline lookup yields CDR1 SQVTM and CDR2 ANQGSEA. V gave up 1 base and J gave up 4 bases; unmatched junction bases: 6. The CDR3 region is CSVEVQRGGGETQYF. CDR3 DNA sequence: TGCAGCGTTGAAGTCCAGCGGGGGGGCGGAGAGACCCAGTACTTC.

This clonotype occurred many times. The chain is built from TRBV7-2 and TRBJ1-5; maybe TRBD1 (6 bases). Per germline, CDR1 SGHTA and CDR2 FQGNSA. The V gene lost 5 bases and the J gene lost 0 bases, with 11 bases spanning the gap. The CDR3 consists of 15 residues. DNA for the CDR3: TGTGCCAGCAGCCGGACAGAAGATAGCAATCAGCCCCAGCATTTT. It translates to CASSRTEDSNQPQHF.

This clonotype came up a few times. The gene calls are TRBV3-1 and TRBJ1-2; weak D call: TRBD1 (6 bases). The CDR3 consists of 14 residues. The V end was cut by 5 bases, the J end by 4 bases, with 14 bases between. Germline loops: CDR1 LGHDT, CDR2 YNNKEL (reference sequence). In DNA, the CDR3 is TGTGCCAGCAGCGAAACGACAGGTTCCTATGGCTACACCTTC. Encoded protein: CASSETTGSYGYTF.

The V call is TRBV15, the J call TRBJ2-2, with D possibly being TRBD2 (6 bases). Trimming took off 0 bases at V and 4 bases at J, with 21 bases between the two ends. Per germline, CDR1 LNHNV and CDR2 YYDKDF (reference sequence). The CDR3 has 19 amino acids. CDR3 protein: CATSRDQFVGRRGTGELFF. The CDR3 DNA sequence: TGTGCCACCAGCAGAGATCAATTTGTTGGGCGGCGGGGCACCGGGGAGCTGTTTTTT.

This chain links TRBV10-3 with TRBJ1-2; TRBD1 matches 10 bases. The CDR3 runs 15 residues. J lost 0 bases, V lost 11 bases, and 9 bases had no gene match. Germline CDR1 and CDR2: ENHRY and SYGVKD. The CDR3 DNA reads as TGTGCCGGTACATGGGGACAGGGGCCTAACTATGGCTACACCTTC. Translated: CAGTWGQGPNYGYTF.

This clonotype was seen ten or more times. This chain connects TRBV10-3 to TRBJ1-1; TRBD1 might be the D (5 bases). The V and J ends lost 0 bases and 8 bases respectively, with 10 bases between them. Germline V CDR1 and CDR2: ENHRY, SYGVKD. The CDR3 loop spans 13 amino acids. The CDR3 DNA is TGTGCCATCAGTGAGTCTTACGGGGGGGAAGCTTTCTTT. This encodes CAISESYGGEAFF.

This clonotype was picked up a small number of times. J is TRBJ1-2 and V is TRBV12-3 or TRBV12-4, with a tentative D call TRBD1 (5 bases). The CDR3 runs to 12 residues. Trimming cost V 6 bases and J 4 bases, with 9 bases left between them. The CDR3 DNA is TGTGCCAGCAGCAGGAGGGGCTATGGCTACACCTTC. Protein: CASSRRGYGYTF.

This sequence joins TRBV10-2 and TRBJ1-5, with a weak D call TRBD1 (6 bases). Trimming took 0 bases from V and 8 from J, leaving 14 bases between them. Germline CDR1 WSHSY, CDR2 SAAADI. CDR3 length: 15 amino acids. The CDR3 nucleotides are TGCGCCAGCAGTGAGTCGATGCAGGGGAAAGAGCCCCAGCATTTT. This gives the protein CASSESMQGKEPQHF.

The gene calls are TRBV6-1 and TRBJ2-2; 8 nucleotides align to TRBD1. V was pared by 6 bases and J by 5 bases, with 8 bases of the junction left unmatched. Germline V gene lookup returns CDR1 MNHNS and CDR2 SASEGT. The CDR3 length is 15 residues. The CDR3 spells CASRPGGSFTGELFF. The CDR3 DNA sequence: TGTGCCAGCAGACCAGGGGGCTCATTTACCGGGGAGCTGTTTTTT.

J is TRBJ1-1 and V is TRBV5-1; D is unresolved. Trimming removed 1 base at V and 2 bases at J, with 9 bases between. This CDR3 is 14 amino acids long. Germline V gene sequence: CDR1 SGHRS, CDR2 YFSETQ. The CDR3 is CASSLKGDNTEAFF. CDR3 nucleotide sequence: TGCGCCAGCAGCTTGAAAGGAGATAACACTGAAGCTTTCTTT. The entire variable domain, with the rest obtained from reference TRBV5-1 and TRBJ1-1, is as follows: KAGVTQTPRYLIKTRGQQVTLSCSPISGHRSVSWYQQTPGQGLQFLFEYFSETQRNKGNFPGRFSGRQFSNSRSEMNVSTLELGDSALYLCASSLKGDNTEAFFGQGTRLTVV.

This clonotype was found many times. The V call is TRBV20-1, the J call TRBJ1-1; D unresolved. CDR3 length: 13 amino acids. The germline gives CDR1 DFQATT, CDR2 SNEGSKA (reference sequence). The V end was cut by 0 bases, the J end by 1 base, with 6 bases between. The CDR3 DNA sequence: TGCAGTGCTAGAGATCTGGCGAACACTGAAGCTTTCTTT. This codes for CSARDLANTEAFF.